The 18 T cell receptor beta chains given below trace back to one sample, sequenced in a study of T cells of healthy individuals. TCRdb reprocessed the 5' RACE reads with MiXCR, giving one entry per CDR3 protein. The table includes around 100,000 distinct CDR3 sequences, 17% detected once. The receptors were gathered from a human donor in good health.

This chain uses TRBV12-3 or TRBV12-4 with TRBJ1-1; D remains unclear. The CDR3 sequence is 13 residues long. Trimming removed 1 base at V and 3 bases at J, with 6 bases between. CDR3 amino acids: CASSLEVYTEAFF. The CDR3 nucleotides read TGTGCCAGCAGTTTAGAAGTTTACACTGAAGCTTTCTTT.

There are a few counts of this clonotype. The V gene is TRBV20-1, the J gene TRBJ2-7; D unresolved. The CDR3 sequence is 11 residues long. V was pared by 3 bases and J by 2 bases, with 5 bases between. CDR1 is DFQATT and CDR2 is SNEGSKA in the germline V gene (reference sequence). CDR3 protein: CSASNAYEQYF. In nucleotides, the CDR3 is TGCAGTGCTAGTAATGCCTACGAGCAGTACTTC.

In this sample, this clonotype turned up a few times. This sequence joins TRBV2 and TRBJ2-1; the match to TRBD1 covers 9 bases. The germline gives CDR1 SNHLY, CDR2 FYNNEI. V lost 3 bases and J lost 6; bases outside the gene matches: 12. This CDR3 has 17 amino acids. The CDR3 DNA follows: TGTGCCAGCAGTGACGCAACCCTTGGACAGGGGACCAATGAGCAGTTCTTC. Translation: CASSDATLGQGTNEQFF.

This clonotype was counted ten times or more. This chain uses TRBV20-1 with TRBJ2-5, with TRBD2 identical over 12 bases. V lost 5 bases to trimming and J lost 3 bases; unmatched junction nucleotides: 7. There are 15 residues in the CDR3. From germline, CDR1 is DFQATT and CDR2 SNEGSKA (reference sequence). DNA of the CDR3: TGCAGTGCTCCACCACGGACTAGCGGGGAAGAGACCCAGTACTTC. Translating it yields CSAPPRTSGEETQYF.

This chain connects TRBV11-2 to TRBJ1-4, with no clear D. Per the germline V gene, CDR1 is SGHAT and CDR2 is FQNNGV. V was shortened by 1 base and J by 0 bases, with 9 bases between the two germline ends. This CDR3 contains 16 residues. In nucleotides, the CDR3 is TGTGCCAGCAGCTTAGTACACGTCGCAACTAATGAAAAACTGTTTTTT. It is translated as CASSLVHVATNEKLFF.

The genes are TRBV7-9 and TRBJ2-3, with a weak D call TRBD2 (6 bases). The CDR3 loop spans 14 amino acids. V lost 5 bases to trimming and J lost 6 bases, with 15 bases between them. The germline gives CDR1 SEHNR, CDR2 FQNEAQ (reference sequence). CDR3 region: CASSRLTSPDTQYF. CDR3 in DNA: TGTGCCAGCAGCCGCCTGACTAGTCCGGATACGCAGTATTTT.

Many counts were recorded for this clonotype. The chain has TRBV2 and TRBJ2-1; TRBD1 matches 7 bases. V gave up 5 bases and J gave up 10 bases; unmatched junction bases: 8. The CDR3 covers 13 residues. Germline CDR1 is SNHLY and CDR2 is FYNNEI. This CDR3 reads CASSSRQGVEQFF. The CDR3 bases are TGTGCCAGCAGTTCCCGACAGGGAGTGGAGCAGTTCTTC. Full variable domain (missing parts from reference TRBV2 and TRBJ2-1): EPEVTQTPSHQVTQMGQEVILRCVPISNHLYFYWYRQILGQKVEFLVSFYNNEISEKSEIFDDQFSVERPDGSNFTLKIRSTKLEDSAMYFCASSSRQGVEQFFGPGTRLTVL.

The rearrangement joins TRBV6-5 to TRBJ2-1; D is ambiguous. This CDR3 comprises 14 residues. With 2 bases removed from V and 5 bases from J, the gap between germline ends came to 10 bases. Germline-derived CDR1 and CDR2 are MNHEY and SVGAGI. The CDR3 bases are TGTGCCAGCAGTTACAGGCAGGCCCACAATGAGCAGTTCTTC. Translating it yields CASSYRQAHNEQFF.

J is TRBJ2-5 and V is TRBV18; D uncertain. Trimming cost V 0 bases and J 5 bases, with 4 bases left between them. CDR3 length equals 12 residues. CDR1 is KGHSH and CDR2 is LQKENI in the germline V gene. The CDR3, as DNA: TGTGCCAGCTCACCACCGCGTGAGACCCAGTACTTC. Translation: CASSPPRETQYF.

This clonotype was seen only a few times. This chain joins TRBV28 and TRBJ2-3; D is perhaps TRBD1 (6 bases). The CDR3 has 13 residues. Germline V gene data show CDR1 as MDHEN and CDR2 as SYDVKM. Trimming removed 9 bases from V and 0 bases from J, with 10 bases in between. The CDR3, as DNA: TGTGCCAGTGGACAGTCTAGCACAGATACGCAGTATTTT. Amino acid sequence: CASGQSSTDTQYF.

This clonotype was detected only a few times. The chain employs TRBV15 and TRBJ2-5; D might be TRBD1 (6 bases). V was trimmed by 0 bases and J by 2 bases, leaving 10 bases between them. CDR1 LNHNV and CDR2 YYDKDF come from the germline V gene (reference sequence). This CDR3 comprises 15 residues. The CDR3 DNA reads TGTGCCACCAGCAGAGACAAGGGGGTTCAAGAGACCCAGTACTTC. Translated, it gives CATSRDKGVQETQYF.

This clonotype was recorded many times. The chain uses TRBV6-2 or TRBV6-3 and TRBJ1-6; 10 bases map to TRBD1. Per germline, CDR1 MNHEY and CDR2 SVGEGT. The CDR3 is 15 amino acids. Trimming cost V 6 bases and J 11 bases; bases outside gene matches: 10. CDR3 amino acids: CASRNDRDRGPPLHF. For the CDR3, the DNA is TGTGCCAGCAGGAACGACCGGGACAGGGGTCCACCCCTCCACTTT.

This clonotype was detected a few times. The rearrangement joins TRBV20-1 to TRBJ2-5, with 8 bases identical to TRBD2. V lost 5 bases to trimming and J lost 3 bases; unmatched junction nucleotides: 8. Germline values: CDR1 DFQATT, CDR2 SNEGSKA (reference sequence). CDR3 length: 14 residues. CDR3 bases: TGCAGTGCTGGAGCGGGGGCCTCAAAAGAGACCCAGTACTTC. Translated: CSAGAGASKETQYF.

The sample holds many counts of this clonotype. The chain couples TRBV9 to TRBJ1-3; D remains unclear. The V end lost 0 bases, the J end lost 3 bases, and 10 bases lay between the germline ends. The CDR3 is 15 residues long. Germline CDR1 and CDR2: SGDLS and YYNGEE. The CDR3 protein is CASSVEWDRGNTIYF. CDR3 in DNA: TGTGCCAGCAGCGTAGAATGGGATCGTGGAAACACCATATATTTT.

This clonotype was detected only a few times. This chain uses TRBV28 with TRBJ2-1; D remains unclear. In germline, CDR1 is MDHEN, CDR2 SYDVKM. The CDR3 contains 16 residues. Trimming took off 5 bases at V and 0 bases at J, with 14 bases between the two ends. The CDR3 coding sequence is TGTGCCAGCAGTCACCTGACACGGAGCTCCTACAATGAGCAGTTCTTC. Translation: CASSHLTRSSYNEQFF.

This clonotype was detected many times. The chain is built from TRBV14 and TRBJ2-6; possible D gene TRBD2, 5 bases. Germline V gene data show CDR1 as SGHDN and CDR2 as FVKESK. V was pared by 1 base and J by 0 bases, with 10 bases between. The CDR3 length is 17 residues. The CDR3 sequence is CASSQGGFSSGANVLTF. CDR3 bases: TGTGCCAGCAGCCAAGGCGGGTTCAGCTCTGGGGCCAACGTCCTGACTTTC.

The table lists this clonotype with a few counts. This CDR3 reads CASSQGTSVDEQYF. The CDR3 DNA sequence: TGTGCCAGCAGTCAAGGGACTAGCGTCGACGAGCAGTACTTC. The chain joins TRBV7-2 to TRBJ2-7; the match to TRBD2 covers 10 bases. Trimming took 6 bases from V and 5 from J; bases not matched to a gene: 7. The CDR3 has 14 residues. Looked up from germline, CDR1 is SGHTA and CDR2 is FQGNSA.

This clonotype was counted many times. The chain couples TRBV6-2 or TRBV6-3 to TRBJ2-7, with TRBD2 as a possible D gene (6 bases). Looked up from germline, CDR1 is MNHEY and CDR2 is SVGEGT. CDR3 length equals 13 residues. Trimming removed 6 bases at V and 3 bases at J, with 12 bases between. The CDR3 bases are TGTGCCAGCAGCCGCGGGGAAAGCTACGAGCAGTACTTC. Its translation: CASSRGESYEQYF.